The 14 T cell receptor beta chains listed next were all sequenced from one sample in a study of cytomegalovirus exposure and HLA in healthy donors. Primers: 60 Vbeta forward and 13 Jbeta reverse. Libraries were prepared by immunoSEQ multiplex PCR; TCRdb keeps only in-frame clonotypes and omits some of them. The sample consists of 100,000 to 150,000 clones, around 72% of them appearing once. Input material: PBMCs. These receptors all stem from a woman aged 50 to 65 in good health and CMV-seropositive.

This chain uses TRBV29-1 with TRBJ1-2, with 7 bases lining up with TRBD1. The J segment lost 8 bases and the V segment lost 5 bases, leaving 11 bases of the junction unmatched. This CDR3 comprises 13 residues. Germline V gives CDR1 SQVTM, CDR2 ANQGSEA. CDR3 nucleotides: TGCAGCGTTCCCCCTATGACAGGGAACGGCTACACCTTC. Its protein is CSVPPMTGNGYTF.

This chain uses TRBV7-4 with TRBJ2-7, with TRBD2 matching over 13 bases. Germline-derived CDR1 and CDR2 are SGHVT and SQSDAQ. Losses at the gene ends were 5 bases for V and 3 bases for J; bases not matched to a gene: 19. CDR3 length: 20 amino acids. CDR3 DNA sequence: TGTGCCAGCAGCCCTCTGGGGGGGACTAGCGGGACGGGGAGATACTACGAGCAGTACTTC. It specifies CASSPLGGTSGTGRYYEQYF.

The CDR3 DNA reads as TGCGCCAGCAGCTTGGGCCCGGGACAAAACACTGAAGCTTTCTTT. Its protein product is CASSLGPGQNTEAFF. This chain joins TRBV5-1 and TRBJ1-1; a possible D gene is TRBD1 (6 bases). This CDR3 comprises 15 residues. With 0 bases removed from V and 2 bases from J, the gap between germline ends came to 11 bases. Per germline, CDR1 SGHRS and CDR2 YFSETQ.

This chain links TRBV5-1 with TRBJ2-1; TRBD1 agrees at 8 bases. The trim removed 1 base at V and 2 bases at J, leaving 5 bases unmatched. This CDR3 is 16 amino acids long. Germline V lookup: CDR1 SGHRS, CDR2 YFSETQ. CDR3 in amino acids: CASSLTAGGTYNEQFF. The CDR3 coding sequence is TGCGCCAGCAGCTTGACCGCAGGGGGCACCTACAATGAGCAGTTCTTC.

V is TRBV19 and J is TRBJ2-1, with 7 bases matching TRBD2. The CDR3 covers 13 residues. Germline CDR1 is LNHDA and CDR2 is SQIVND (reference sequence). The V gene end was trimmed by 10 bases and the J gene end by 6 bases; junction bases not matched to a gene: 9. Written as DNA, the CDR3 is TGTGCCACTACCTGGGGGGGGTTCAATGAGCAGTTCTTC. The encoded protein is CATTWGGFNEQFF.

The CDR3 spells CASSLGAGLAREETQYF. In nucleotides, the CDR3 is TGTGCCAGCAGCTTGGGGGCGGGACTAGCGAGGGAAGAGACCCAGTACTTC. The chain combines TRBV7-9 with TRBJ2-5, with 10 bases identical to TRBD2. The V gene's germline CDR1 is SEHNR and CDR2 FQNEAQ (reference sequence). The CDR3 runs to 17 residues. The J segment lost 3 bases and the V segment lost 3 bases, leaving 10 bases of the junction unmatched.

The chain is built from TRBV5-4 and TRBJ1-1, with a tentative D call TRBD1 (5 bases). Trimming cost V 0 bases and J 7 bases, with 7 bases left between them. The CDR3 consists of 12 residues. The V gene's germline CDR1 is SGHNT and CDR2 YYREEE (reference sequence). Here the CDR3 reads CASSLGQYEAFF. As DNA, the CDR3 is TGTGCCAGCAGCTTGGGACAGTATGAAGCTTTCTTT.

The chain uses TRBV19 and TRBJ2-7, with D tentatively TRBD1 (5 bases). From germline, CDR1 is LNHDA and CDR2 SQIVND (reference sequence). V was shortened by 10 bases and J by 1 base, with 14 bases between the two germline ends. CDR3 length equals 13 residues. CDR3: CATSADISYEQYF. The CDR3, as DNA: TGTGCCACCTCGGCGGACATATCCTACGAGCAGTACTTC.

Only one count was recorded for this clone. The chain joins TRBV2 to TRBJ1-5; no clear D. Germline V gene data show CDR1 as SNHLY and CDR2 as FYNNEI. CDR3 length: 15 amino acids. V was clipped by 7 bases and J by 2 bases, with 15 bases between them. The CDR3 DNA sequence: TGTGCCAGCACCGACGAGGGCTGGGGCAATCAGCCCCAGCATTTT. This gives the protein CASTDEGWGNQPQHF.

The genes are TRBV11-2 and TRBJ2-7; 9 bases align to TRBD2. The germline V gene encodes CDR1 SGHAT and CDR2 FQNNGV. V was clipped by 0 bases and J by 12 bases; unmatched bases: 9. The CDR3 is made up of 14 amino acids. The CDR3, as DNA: TGTGCCAGCAGCTTAGACATTGGCGGGAGGGCCGCGTACTTC. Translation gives CASSLDIGGRAAYF.

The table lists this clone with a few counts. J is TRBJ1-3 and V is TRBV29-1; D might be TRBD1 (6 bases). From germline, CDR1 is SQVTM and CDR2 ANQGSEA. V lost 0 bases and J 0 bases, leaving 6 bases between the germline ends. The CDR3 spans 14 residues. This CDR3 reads CSVEDRGSGNTIYF. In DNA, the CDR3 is TGCAGCGTTGAAGACAGGGGCTCTGGAAACACCATATATTTT.

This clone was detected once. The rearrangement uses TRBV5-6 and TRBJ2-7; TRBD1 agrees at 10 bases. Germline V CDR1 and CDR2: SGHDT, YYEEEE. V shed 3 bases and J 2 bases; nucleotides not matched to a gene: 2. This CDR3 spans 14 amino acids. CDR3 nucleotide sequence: TGTGCCAGCAGCTATGGGACAGGGGCCTACGAGCAGTACTTC. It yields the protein CASSYGTGAYEQYF.

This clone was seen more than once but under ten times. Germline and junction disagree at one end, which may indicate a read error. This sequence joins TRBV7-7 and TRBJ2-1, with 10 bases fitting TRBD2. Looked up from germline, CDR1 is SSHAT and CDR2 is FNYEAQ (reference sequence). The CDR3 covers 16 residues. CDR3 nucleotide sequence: TGTGCTAGCAGCCCCGGACTAGCGGCCCGAGGGGGTGAGCAGTTCTTC. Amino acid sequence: CASSPGLAARGGEQFF.

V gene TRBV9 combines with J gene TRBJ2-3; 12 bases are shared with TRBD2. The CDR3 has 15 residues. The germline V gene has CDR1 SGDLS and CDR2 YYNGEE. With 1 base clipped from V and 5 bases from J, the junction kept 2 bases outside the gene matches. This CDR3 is CASSVLAGGIDTQYF. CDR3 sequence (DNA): TGTGCCAGCAGCGTACTAGCGGGGGGGATAGATACGCAGTATTTT.